This T cell receptor (beta chain) emerged from a study of T-cell memory formation after mild COVID-19. Amplification by 5'RACE using constant-segment primers produced TCR alpha and TCR beta cDNA libraries that carried sample barcodes and UMIs. TCRdb re-called the 5' RACE reads with MiXCR, one entry per CDR3 protein. The data contain more than 300,000 distinct CDR3 sequences, 20% to 25% of them singletons. The CDR3 is 15 residues long. The V end was cut by 0 bases, the J end by 6 bases, with 14 bases between. The germline V gene encodes CDR1 LGHNA and CDR2 YSLEER. The source is a man between 18 and 35 years old who had mild COVID-19 (a few samples of this study predate the infection). Cell type and time point are not known. The sample was PBMCs or a T cell subset sorted from them (not recorded which). The V and J genes are TRBV4-3 and TRBJ1-2; the D gene is possibly TRBD1 (6 bases). This CDR3 reads CASSQDRGAGNGYTF. The CDR3 DNA sequence: TGCGCCAGCAGCCAAGACCGGGGGGCAGGGAATGGCTACACCTTC.